This is a list of T cell receptor beta chains from one sample in a study of cytomegalovirus exposure and HLA in healthy donors. The data were produced by immunoSEQ multiplex PCR, yet TCRdb's version contains in-frame clones alone and is incomplete. The sample comprises roughly 150,000 clones, over 70% of which are singletons, and over 3% rests with the top ten. The sequenced material came from PBMCs. These receptors all stem from a male donor in good health and CMV-seronegative. Each CDR3 is given with its conserved first and last residue. Fields, in order: D gene, clone size, CDR3 length, V gene, J gene, CDR3 DNA, CDR3 protein. A D gene is named only where the DNA matches it firmly. Size is omitted from some rows. Given values are once, few, many or a class for expanded clones.

d_call: NA; clone_size: few; cdr3_length: 13; v_call: TRBV7-9; j_call: TRBJ2-7; cdr3_nt: TGTGCCAGCAGCCCATCAATGGGGCGGCGGCAGTACTTC; cdr3_aa: CASSPSMGRRQYF
d_call: NA; clone_size: NA; cdr3_length: 17; v_call: TRBV19; j_call: TRBJ2-3; cdr3_nt: TGTGCCAGTAGTAACCCCCCAGGGGGGCTTAGCACAGATACGCAGTATTTT; cdr3_aa: CASSNPPGGLSTDTQYF
d_call: TRBD1; clone_size: NA; cdr3_length: 15; v_call: TRBV5-5; j_call: TRBJ2-7; cdr3_nt: TGTGCCAGCAGCTTGGTGGCAGGGGGCTATTCCGAGCAGTACTTC; cdr3_aa: CASSLVAGGYSEQYF
d_call: TRBD2; clone_size: NA; cdr3_length: 16; v_call: TRBV28; j_call: TRBJ2-1; cdr3_nt: TGTGCCAGCAGCCCCCGGGTGGCGGGAGTCGGGAATGAGCAGTTCTTC; cdr3_aa: CASSPRVAGVGNEQFF
d_call: NA; clone_size: NA; cdr3_length: 15; v_call: TRBV28; j_call: TRBJ2-3; cdr3_nt: TGTGCCAGCAGTCCCCAGGGGCGGGGCACAGATACGCAGTATTTT; cdr3_aa: CASSPQGRGTDTQYF
d_call: NA; clone_size: NA; cdr3_length: 14; v_call: TRBV18; j_call: TRBJ2-1; cdr3_nt: TGTGCCAGCTCCTCAGGAACTAGTCGGGATGAGCAGTTCTTC; cdr3_aa: CASSSGTSRDEQFF
d_call: TRBD1; clone_size: NA; cdr3_length: 14; v_call: TRBV28; j_call: TRBJ1-6; cdr3_nt: TGTGCCAGCAGTCAAAACAGGGGAAATTCACCCCTCCACTTT; cdr3_aa: CASSQNRGNSPLHF
d_call: NA; clone_size: NA; cdr3_length: 13; v_call: TRBV10-3; j_call: TRBJ1-2; cdr3_nt: TGTGCCATCAGTGAGAACAACGCGGGCGGCTACACCTTC; cdr3_aa: CAISENNAGGYTF
d_call: TRBD1; clone_size: NA; cdr3_length: 15; v_call: TRBV18; j_call: TRBJ2-7; cdr3_nt: TGTGCCAGCTCACCGGGGACAGGGGCTTCCTACGAGCAGTACTTC; cdr3_aa: CASSPGTGASYEQYF
d_call: TRBD2; clone_size: NA; cdr3_length: 12; v_call: TRBV10-3; j_call: TRBJ2-5; cdr3_nt: TGTGCCATTAAAGCGGGAGAAGAGACCCAGTACTTC; cdr3_aa: CAIKAGEETQYF
d_call: TRBD2; clone_size: NA; cdr3_length: 13; v_call: TRBV10-3; j_call: TRBJ2-6; cdr3_nt: TGTGCCACCCTAGCGGCTGGGGCCAACGTCCTGACTTTC; cdr3_aa: CATLAAGANVLTF
d_call: TRBD1; clone_size: NA; cdr3_length: 15; v_call: TRBV5-6; j_call: TRBJ2-1; cdr3_nt: TGTGCCAGCAGTTTTGGGGGACAGTCTTACAATGAGCAGTTCTTC; cdr3_aa: CASSFGGQSYNEQFF
d_call: TRBD1; clone_size: few; cdr3_length: 14; v_call: TRBV5-1; j_call: TRBJ1-5; cdr3_nt: TGCGCCAGCAGCGTGGGACAGAGCAATCAGCCCCAGCATTTT; cdr3_aa: CASSVGQSNQPQHF
d_call: NA; clone_size: few; cdr3_length: 12; v_call: TRBV11-2; j_call: TRBJ2-7; cdr3_nt: TGTGCCAGCAGCTTAGCGGGTGCGACGGTAAAGTTC; cdr3_aa: CASSLAGATVKF
d_call: TRBD1; clone_size: NA; cdr3_length: 14; v_call: TRBV18; j_call: TRBJ1-2; cdr3_nt: TGTGCCAGCTCACCAGATATGACAGGGGATGGCTACACCTTC; cdr3_aa: CASSPDMTGDGYTF
d_call: TRBD2; clone_size: NA; cdr3_length: 22; v_call: TRBV4-3; j_call: TRBJ2-6; cdr3_nt: TGCGCCAGCAGCCAAGATCCCTCCGGACTAGCGGAAACCCAGGGGGGGGCCAACGTCCTGACTTTC; cdr3_aa: CASSQDPSGLAETQGGANVLTF
d_call: NA; clone_size: few; cdr3_length: 15; v_call: TRBV7-2; j_call: TRBJ2-1; cdr3_nt: TGTGCCAGCAGAAATACAGGGGTAGGAGGGAATGAGCAGTTCTTC; cdr3_aa: CASRNTGVGGNEQFF
d_call: NA; clone_size: NA; cdr3_length: 15; v_call: TRBV2; j_call: TRBJ2-1; cdr3_nt: TGTGCCAGCAGTGATCAGGGGAGCTCCTACAATGAGCAGTTCTTC; cdr3_aa: CASSDQGSSYNEQFF
d_call: NA; clone_size: once; cdr3_length: 12; v_call: TRBV10-3; j_call: TRBJ1-1; cdr3_nt: TGTGCCATCAGTCGGGGGGGCACTGAAGCTTTCTTT; cdr3_aa: CAISRGGTEAFF
d_call: TRBD1; clone_size: NA; cdr3_length: 17; v_call: TRBV7-9; j_call: TRBJ2-1; cdr3_nt: TGTTCCAGCAGCCCTTCTAAGGACAGGGGTCATCACAATGAGCAGTTCTTC; cdr3_aa: CSSSPSKDRGHHNEQFF
d_call: NA; clone_size: NA; cdr3_length: 18; v_call: TRBV27; j_call: TRBJ2-2; cdr3_nt: TGTGCCAGCAGTTTAAAGCCTCACAGGGACGGGGACACCGGGGAGCTGTTTTTT; cdr3_aa: CASSLKPHRDGDTGELFF
d_call: TRBD1; clone_size: NA; cdr3_length: 16; v_call: TRBV6-5; j_call: TRBJ2-7; cdr3_nt: TGTGCCAGCAGTTCTACAGGGGCCCGTCCTTCCTACGAGCAGTACTTC; cdr3_aa: CASSSTGARPSYEQYF
d_call: TRBD1; clone_size: NA; cdr3_length: 18; v_call: TRBV5-6; j_call: TRBJ2-6; cdr3_nt: TGTGCCAGCAGCTTGGGATGGACAGGGGACTCTGGGGCCAACGTCCTGACTTTC; cdr3_aa: CASSLGWTGDSGANVLTF
d_call: NA; clone_size: NA; cdr3_length: 14; v_call: TRBV6-6; j_call: TRBJ2-5; cdr3_nt: TGTGCCAGCACCCCCTTGGACATCCAAGAGACCCAGTACTTC; cdr3_aa: CASTPLDIQETQYF
d_call: NA; clone_size: NA; cdr3_length: 14; v_call: TRBV19; j_call: TRBJ2-7; cdr3_nt: TGTGCCAGTAGTTTCTCCATTGGAGTGGACGAGCAGTACTTC; cdr3_aa: CASSFSIGVDEQYF
d_call: TRBD1; clone_size: once; cdr3_length: 14; v_call: TRBV27; j_call: TRBJ1-1; cdr3_nt: TGTGCCAGCACCCGGACAGGGGAAAACACTGAAGCTTTCTTT; cdr3_aa: CASTRTGENTEAFF
d_call: TRBD1; clone_size: NA; cdr3_length: 16; v_call: TRBV19; j_call: TRBJ2-4; cdr3_nt: TGTGCCAGTAGTATAATCCCGGACAGGGCGGTGGACATTCAGTACTTC; cdr3_aa: CASSIIPDRAVDIQYF
d_call: NA; clone_size: NA; cdr3_length: 12; v_call: TRBV2; j_call: TRBJ1-2; cdr3_nt: TGTGCCAGCAGTGTAGAGAACTATGGCTACACCTTC; cdr3_aa: CASSVENYGYTF
d_call: NA; clone_size: NA; cdr3_length: 13; v_call: TRBV7-3; j_call: TRBJ2-7; cdr3_nt: TGTGCCAGCAGCTTAACTAGCGTCAACGAGCAGTACTTC; cdr3_aa: CASSLTSVNEQYF
d_call: NA; clone_size: NA; cdr3_length: 12; v_call: TRBV19; j_call: TRBJ1-2; cdr3_nt: TGTGCCAGTAGTTTCGCCCAGGGAGGCTACACCTTC; cdr3_aa: CASSFAQGGYTF
d_call: NA; clone_size: NA; cdr3_length: 14; v_call: TRBV18; j_call: TRBJ1-2; cdr3_nt: TGTGCCAGCTCACCAGGTGGAGGGACCTATGGCTACACCTTC; cdr3_aa: CASSPGGGTYGYTF
d_call: TRBD2; clone_size: once; cdr3_length: 16; v_call: TRBV28; j_call: TRBJ2-3; cdr3_nt: TGTGCCAGCAGTCGCGGGGGGGTGGTTTTCACAGATACGCAGTATTTT; cdr3_aa: CASSRGGVVFTDTQYF
d_call: TRBD2; clone_size: NA; cdr3_length: 17; v_call: TRBV4-1; j_call: TRBJ2-1; cdr3_nt: TGCGCCAGCAGCCAAGGCATTAGCGGGGGCCCGCGGGCTGAGCAGTTCTTC; cdr3_aa: CASSQGISGGPRAEQFF
d_call: TRBD2; clone_size: few; cdr3_length: 17; v_call: TRBV7-8; j_call: TRBJ2-1; cdr3_nt: TGTGCCAGCAGCTTACTGGGGACTAGCGGGGGCTACAATGAGCAGTTCTTC; cdr3_aa: CASSLLGTSGGYNEQFF
d_call: NA; clone_size: NA; cdr3_length: 15; v_call: TRBV2; j_call: TRBJ2-7; cdr3_nt: TGTGCCAGCAGTGAAGCAGAGGGTTCTACCTACGAGCAGTACTTC; cdr3_aa: CASSEAEGSTYEQYF
d_call: NA; clone_size: NA; cdr3_length: 15; v_call: TRBV28; j_call: TRBJ2-1; cdr3_nt: TGTGCCAGCAGTTTAATAGAGGTCGGTCACAATGAGCAGTTCTTC; cdr3_aa: CASSLIEVGHNEQFF
d_call: NA; clone_size: NA; cdr3_length: 15; v_call: TRBV28; j_call: TRBJ1-4; cdr3_nt: TGTGCCAGCAGTGTGATCAGGGCCCAGGGGGAAAAACTGTTTTTT; cdr3_aa: CASSVIRAQGEKLFF
d_call: NA; clone_size: NA; cdr3_length: 15; v_call: TRBV4-3; j_call: TRBJ1-3; cdr3_nt: TGCGCCAGCAGCCAAGATCTAGGGGCTGGAAACACCATATATTTT; cdr3_aa: CASSQDLGAGNTIYF
d_call: NA; clone_size: NA; cdr3_length: 15; v_call: TRBV5-4; j_call: TRBJ1-2; cdr3_nt: TGTGCCAGCAGCTGGGGGGGGGCGGGATCCTATGGCTACACCTTC; cdr3_aa: CASSWGGAGSYGYTF
d_call: NA; clone_size: few; cdr3_length: 14; v_call: TRBV12-5; j_call: TRBJ1-1; cdr3_nt: TGTGCTAGTGGCTCGAGGGGGACATCTGGTGAAGCTTTCTTT; cdr3_aa: CASGSRGTSGEAFF
d_call: NA; clone_size: NA; cdr3_length: 16; v_call: TRBV7-6; j_call: TRBJ2-1; cdr3_nt: TGTGCCAGCAGCCGGAGGGTTGGCGGGGTATACAATGAGCAGTTCTTC; cdr3_aa: CASSRRVGGVYNEQFF
d_call: NA; clone_size: once; cdr3_length: 15; v_call: TRBV7-2; j_call: TRBJ2-7; cdr3_nt: TGTGCCAGCAGAGGCGGAGGGTCCGGCTCCTACGAGCAGTACTTC; cdr3_aa: CASRGGGSGSYEQYF
d_call: TRBD2; clone_size: NA; cdr3_length: 15; v_call: TRBV4-2; j_call: TRBJ2-3; cdr3_nt: TGTGCCAGCAGCCAAGCGGGGGGGCCGACAGATACGCAGTATTTT; cdr3_aa: CASSQAGGPTDTQYF
d_call: NA; clone_size: NA; cdr3_length: 15; v_call: TRBV29-1; j_call: TRBJ2-1; cdr3_nt: TGCAGCGTTGTTGGAGGGCGTGGGTTGTACAATGAGCAGTTCTTC; cdr3_aa: CSVVGGRGLYNEQFF
d_call: TRBD1; clone_size: NA; cdr3_length: 16; v_call: TRBV6-4; j_call: TRBJ1-4; cdr3_nt: TGTGCCAGCAGTAGAACAGGGGCTTTTGATAATGAAAAACTGTTTTTT; cdr3_aa: CASSRTGAFDNEKLFF
d_call: TRBD1; clone_size: once; cdr3_length: 16; v_call: TRBV18; j_call: TRBJ1-3; cdr3_nt: TGTGCCAGCTCACCGGGACAGGTGATCTCTGGAAACACCATATATTTT; cdr3_aa: CASSPGQVISGNTIYF
d_call: TRBD1; clone_size: NA; cdr3_length: 15; v_call: TRBV5-1; j_call: TRBJ1-4; cdr3_nt: TGCGCCAGCAGCTTCGGGTGGGACAGGGCCGAAAAACTGTTTTTT; cdr3_aa: CASSFGWDRAEKLFF
d_call: NA; clone_size: NA; cdr3_length: 13; v_call: TRBV4-1; j_call: TRBJ2-5; cdr3_nt: TGCGCCAGCAGCCAAGGGACTCAAGAGACCCAGTACTTC; cdr3_aa: CASSQGTQETQYF
d_call: TRBD1; clone_size: NA; cdr3_length: 15; v_call: TRBV4-1; j_call: TRBJ1-1; cdr3_nt: TGCGCCAGCAGCCAGGGACAGGGGTTGGTCACTGAAGCTTTCTTT; cdr3_aa: CASSQGQGLVTEAFF
d_call: TRBD2; clone_size: NA; cdr3_length: 16; v_call: TRBV7-9; j_call: TRBJ2-3; cdr3_nt: TGTGCCAGCAGCTTAGTACGGACGGGAGGGACAGATACGCAGTATTTT; cdr3_aa: CASSLVRTGGTDTQYF
d_call: TRBD2; clone_size: NA; cdr3_length: 18; v_call: TRBV7-9; j_call: TRBJ2-1; cdr3_nt: TGTTCCAGCAGCTCCGCCGGTAGGGGCGGGAGCTCCTACAATGAGCAGTTCTTC; cdr3_aa: CSSSSAGRGGSSYNEQFF
d_call: TRBD1; clone_size: NA; cdr3_length: 14; v_call: TRBV2; j_call: TRBJ1-2; cdr3_nt: TGTGCCAGCAGTGTCGGGAGCGGAGGACAGGGAAGCACCTTC; cdr3_aa: CASSVGSGGQGSTF
d_call: TRBD2; clone_size: NA; cdr3_length: 14; v_call: TRBV7-3; j_call: TRBJ2-1; cdr3_nt: TGTGCCAGCAGCTTAATCGGGGGGAGTGATGAGCAGTTCTTC; cdr3_aa: CASSLIGGSDEQFF
d_call: TRBD2; clone_size: few; cdr3_length: 17; v_call: TRBV29-1; j_call: TRBJ2-7; cdr3_nt: TGCAGCGTTGAAGCCTCTAGCGGGAGGGGGGTTGTTTACGAGCAGTACTTC; cdr3_aa: CSVEASSGRGVVYEQYF
d_call: NA; clone_size: once; cdr3_length: 13; v_call: TRBV29-1; j_call: TRBJ2-1; cdr3_nt: TGCAGCGCCCGAGGTGGCTACTACAATGAGCAGTTCTTC; cdr3_aa: CSARGGYYNEQFF